The clone carrying this T cell receptor (beta chain) was counted at least ten times. Researchers took RNA transcripts and amplified the TCR beta CDR3 regions from them. TCR CDR3 underwent first-round RT-PCR with the HTBI primer set. MiXCR, run by TCRdb on the multiplex PCR reads, gives a single entry per CDR3 protein. The sample includes about 350,000 distinct CDR3 sequences, roughly 14% of them seen just once. This CDR3 spans 13 amino acids. Germline loops: CDR1 ENHRY, CDR2 SYGVKD. V lost 10 bases to trimming and J lost 3 bases, with 13 bases between them. This entry belongs to a study of T cells in Graves' hyperthyroidism and ophthalmopathy. Whole-study context: Once the initial diagnosis was made, peripheral blood was obtained before any treatment.

Orbital computed tomography and thyroid ultrasound, together with serum TRAb and thyroxine and clinical symptoms, were used for diagnoses. The source of the PBMCs was more than 9.5 ml of fresh peripheral blood. What was sequenced was blood. The source is a woman aged 25 to 45 with Graves' hyperthyroidism. The V gene is TRBV10-3, the J gene TRBJ2-1, with D possibly TRBD2 on 6 matching bases. The CDR3: CATGPGGYNEQFF. CDR3 DNA: TGTGCCACCGGCCCCGGGGGCTACAATGAGCAGTTCTTC.